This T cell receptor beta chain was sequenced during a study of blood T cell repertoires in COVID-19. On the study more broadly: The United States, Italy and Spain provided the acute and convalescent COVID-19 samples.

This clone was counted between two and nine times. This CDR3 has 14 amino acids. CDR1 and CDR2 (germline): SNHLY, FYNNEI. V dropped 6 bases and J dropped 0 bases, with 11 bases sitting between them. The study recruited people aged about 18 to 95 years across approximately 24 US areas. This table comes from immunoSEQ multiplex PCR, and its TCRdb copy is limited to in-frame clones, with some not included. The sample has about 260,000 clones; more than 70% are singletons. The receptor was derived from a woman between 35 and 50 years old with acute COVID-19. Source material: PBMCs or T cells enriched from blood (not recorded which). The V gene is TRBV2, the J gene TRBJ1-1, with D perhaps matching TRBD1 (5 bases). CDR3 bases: TGTGCCAGCAGGACGACAGTAGTGAACACTGAAGCTTTCTTT. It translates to CASRTTVVNTEAFF.